This T cell receptor (beta chain) was captured by sequencing in a study of OX40 agonist ivuxolimab in advanced cancers. Study in general: The dose-escalation cohort was roughly 83% male, with a mean age of around 60 years, ranging about 20 to 85. Findings and limits, study-wide: Averaged across samples, CD8+ T cells carried more expanded clones than CD4+ did.

Generated by immunoSEQ multiplex PCR, the TCRdb table keeps only in-frame clones and is missing some. The sample includes approximately 40,000 clones, about 80% seen only once; the top ten take 8% to 13%. This CDR3 comprises 11 residues. Germline V CDR1 and CDR2: MNHEY, SVGAGI. V lost 2 bases to trimming and J lost 6 bases, with 5 bases between them. Concerning this clone: Its antigen remains unknown.

The sequencing used CD4+ or CD8+ T cells sorted from blood, collected in a trial of the OX40 agonist ivuxolimab. The TCR comes from an adult with an advanced solid tumor such as melanoma, head and neck, liver or kidney cancer. The chain uses TRBV6-5 and TRBJ2-7, with D perhaps matching TRBD1 (5 bases). The CDR3 protein is CASSYGAEQYF. The CDR3 DNA sequence: TGTGCCAGCAGTTACGGGGCCGAGCAGTACTTC.